The entry below describes one T cell receptor (beta chain). The antigen it binds to is not known. The input lacks base qualities; no much larger clone sits a single base away. TCR beta CDR3 regions were amplified from genomic DNA with the immunoSEQ v3 hsTCRB kit using bias-controlled multiplex PCR. The TCR libraries were sequenced on an Illumina NextSeq 500 to about 2.1 million read pairs for survey level or about 4.5-6 million read pairs for deep level. As for how the authors treated the data: Clonality was reported by immunoSEQ Analyzer software, which also assigned V, D and J genes and filtered out non-productive sequences. Repertoires of infused TIL and blood were compared using productive Simpson clonality and the Morisita overlap index of productive TRB rearrangements. TCRdb carries this immuneACCESS record with in-frame sequences only. Its versions omit some clonotypes, under half of them owing to an unresolved V gene in the studies checked, with the rest unexplained. V, J and clone size are those of that table, while D and trimming were read from the DNA. This sample holds more than 5,500 clones; about 64% were observed only once. The ten largest clones add up to around 8% of the sample.

The data were taken from a study of TIL therapy for anti-PD-1-resistant metastatic lung cancer (dated by TCRdb to the early 2020s). Looking at the study overall: Enrolled patients had a median age of around 58 years (range about 35-80) and a median tumor PD-L1 proportion score of around 5.9%. Across the cohort, whole-exome sequencing showed a median non-synonymous tumor mutation burden of roughly 1.5 mutations per megabase. T cell receptor beta sequencing of tumor and peripheral blood served to follow clonotypes across the tumor, the expanded TIL product, and serial blood samples. Most of the cohort had lung adenocarcinoma, several tumors were EGFR-mutant and two were ALK-rearranged, and half of the patients were current or former smokers. General findings and caveats noted by the study authors: TIL culture showed high clonal turnover, with many enriched product clones undetected in the baseline tumor, suggesting clonal contraction rather than faithful expansion. Higher clonality and lower diversity were observed in expanded TIL cultures than in baseline intratumoral T cells (median clonality approximately 6% vs 31%, p < 0.0001). Because the cohort was highly selected, with more treatment-naive, never-smoker and oncogene-addicted patients than is typical, generalizability is limited. The study protocol defined all tumor marker inferences as exploratory.

In the paper's terms, the time point label means: pre-treatment sample, taken before nivolumab and TIL therapy. Excised metastases, mostly pleural nodules or supraclavicular lymph nodes, were used as baseline tumor samples and were taken from the same resection from which TIL were grown. Tumors were harvested prior to any PD-1/PD-L1 blockade, after which nivolumab was administered to patients, and lymphodepletion, expanded TIL infusion and IL-2 were given to patients who progressed. Between late 2017 and 2020, a dual-center phase I trial enrolled adults who had stage 4 NSCLC. The samples were obtained from a phase I trial that was single-arm and open-label and tested tumor-infiltrating lymphocyte therapy combined with nivolumab in advanced non-small cell lung cancer. Portions of each resected tumor were snap-frozen in liquid nitrogen and were stored at -80 degrees C. Tumor regions of interest were selected on H&E sections by laser-capture macrodissection, were pulverized into 15 mg aliquots, and were extracted with Qiagen Allprep kits.

Sequenced material: tumor tissue, taken at baseline. This sequence originates from a person between 25 and 80 years old with non-small cell lung cancer.

CDR3 protein: CASSPRSSYNSPLHF. The base sequence is TGTGCCAGCAGCCCGAGAAGCTCCTATAATTCACCCCTCCACTTT. The sequence joins TRBV5-6 to TRBJ1-6; a confident D gene designation cannot be given. V gives up 4 bases and J gives up 0 bases, and the segment between their germline ends measures 8 bases. The CDR3 holds 15 amino acids from the cysteine to the phenylalanine. CDR3 DNA is the only sequence kept; it has 45 bases, read in frame from the first base. CDR1 and CDR2 (SGHDT, YYEEEE) derive from the germline V gene.